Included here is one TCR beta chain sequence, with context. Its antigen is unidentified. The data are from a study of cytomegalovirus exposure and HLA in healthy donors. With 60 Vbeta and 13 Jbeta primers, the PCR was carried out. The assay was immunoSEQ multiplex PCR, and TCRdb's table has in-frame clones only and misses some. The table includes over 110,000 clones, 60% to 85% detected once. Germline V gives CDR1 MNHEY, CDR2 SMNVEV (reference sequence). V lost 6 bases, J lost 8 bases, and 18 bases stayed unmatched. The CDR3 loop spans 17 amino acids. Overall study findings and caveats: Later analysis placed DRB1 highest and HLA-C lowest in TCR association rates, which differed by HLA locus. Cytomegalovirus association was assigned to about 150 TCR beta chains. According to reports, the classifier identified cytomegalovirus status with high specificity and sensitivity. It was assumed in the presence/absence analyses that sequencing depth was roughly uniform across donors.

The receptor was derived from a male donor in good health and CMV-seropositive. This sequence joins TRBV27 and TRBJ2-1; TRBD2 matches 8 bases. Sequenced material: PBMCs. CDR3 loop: CASRNQAGGFGIDEQFF. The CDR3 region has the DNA TGTGCCAGCAGGAACCAGGCGGGAGGCTTCGGGATCGATGAGCAGTTCTTC.